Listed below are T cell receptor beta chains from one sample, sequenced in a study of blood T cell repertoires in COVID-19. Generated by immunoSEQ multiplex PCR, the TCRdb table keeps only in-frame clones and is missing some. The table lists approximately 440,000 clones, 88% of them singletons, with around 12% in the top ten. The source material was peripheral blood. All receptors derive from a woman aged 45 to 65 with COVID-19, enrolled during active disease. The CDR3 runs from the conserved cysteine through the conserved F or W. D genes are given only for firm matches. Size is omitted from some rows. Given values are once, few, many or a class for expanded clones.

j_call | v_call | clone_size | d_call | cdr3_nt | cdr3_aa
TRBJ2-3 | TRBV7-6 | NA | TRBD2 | TGTGCCAGCAGCTTGGGACTAGCGCAGGGGCTCACAGATACGCAGTATTTT | CASSLGLAQGLTDTQYF
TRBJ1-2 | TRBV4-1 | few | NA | TGCGCCTCTCACTATGGCTACACCTTC | CASHYGYTF
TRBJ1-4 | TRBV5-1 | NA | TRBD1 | TGCGCCAGCAGCTTGGAGGGGACAGGGAGTGAAAAACTGTTTTTT | CASSLEGTGSEKLFF
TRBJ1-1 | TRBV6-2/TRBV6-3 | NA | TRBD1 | TGTGCCAGCAGCCCCGGATTCAGGGGGCAGGGGACTGAAGCTTTCTTT | CASSPGFRGQGTEAFF
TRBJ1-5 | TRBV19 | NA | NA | TGTGCCAGTTCACAGGGCGATAGCAATCAGCCCCAGCATTTT | CASSQGDSNQPQHF
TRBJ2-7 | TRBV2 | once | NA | TGTGCCAGCAGCCACAGAAGTGACGAGCAGTACTTC | CASSHRSDEQYF
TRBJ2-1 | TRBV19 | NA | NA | TGTGCCAGTAGTAGCCAGGGGAATGAGCAGTTCTTC | CASSSQGNEQFF
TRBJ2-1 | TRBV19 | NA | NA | TGTGCCAGTACACAGACAGTCACCAGCTCCAATGAGCAGTTCTTC | CASTQTVTSSNEQFF
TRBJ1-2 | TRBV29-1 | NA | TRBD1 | TGCAGCGCGGGTCCGGGACAGGGGTTTTCCGTGGGAGGCTACACCTTC | CSAGPGQGFSVGGYTF
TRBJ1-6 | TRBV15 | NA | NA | TGTGCCACCAGCAGAGAGCTGTCGTCAGGGCAACCCCTCCACTTT | CATSRELSSGQPLHF
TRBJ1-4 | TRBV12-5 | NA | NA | TGTGCTAGTGGTCTCTCAACGGGGAGACCTACTTTT | CASGLSTGRPTF
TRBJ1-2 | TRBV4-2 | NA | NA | TGTGCCAGCAGCCAAGATCTTCTGAGCGGGGATGGCTACACCTTC | CASSQDLLSGDGYTF
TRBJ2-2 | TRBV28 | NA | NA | TGTGCCAGCAGTCGTCGCCCAGGGTCCAACACCGGGGAGCTGTTTTTT | CASSRRPGSNTGELFF
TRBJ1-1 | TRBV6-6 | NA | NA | TGTGCCAGCAGTCGGCCCACGGTGGACACTGAAGCTTTCTTT | CASSRPTVDTEAFF
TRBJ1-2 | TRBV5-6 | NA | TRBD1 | TGTGCCAGCAGCTTAGAATCGGGGACAGTGGGATTTAATGGCTACACCTTC | CASSLESGTVGFNGYTF
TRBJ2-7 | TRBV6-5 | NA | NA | TGTGCCAGCAGTTCCAAAGGGGGACCCTCCTACGAGCAGTACTTC | CASSSKGGPSYEQYF
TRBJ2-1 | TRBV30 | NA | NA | TGTGCCTGGCAAAGAGGGTCCAGCTACAATGAGCAGTTCTTC | CAWQRGSSYNEQFF
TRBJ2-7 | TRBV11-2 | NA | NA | TGTGCCAGCAGCTTGAGGGCGTCCGTCTCCTACGAGCAGTACTTC | CASSLRASVSYEQYF
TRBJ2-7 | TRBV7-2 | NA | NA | TGTGCCAGCAGCTTAGCGGGGGGATCCTACGAGCAGTACTTC | CASSLAGGSYEQYF
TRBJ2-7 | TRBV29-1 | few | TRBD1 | TGCAGCGTTATCCCGGGACAGAGCTACGAGCAGTACTTC | CSVIPGQSYEQYF
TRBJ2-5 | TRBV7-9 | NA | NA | TGTGCCAGCAGCTTAGGAGAGCTCGGAGAGACCCAGTACTTC | CASSLGELGETQYF
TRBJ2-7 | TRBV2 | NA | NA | TGTGCCAGCAGAGAGTCCGGTGCCTACGAGCAGTACTTC | CASRESGAYEQYF
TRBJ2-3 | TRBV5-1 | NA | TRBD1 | TGCGCCAGCAAGGGGACAGGCGGTGGTACAGATACGCAGTATTTT | CASKGTGGGTDTQYF
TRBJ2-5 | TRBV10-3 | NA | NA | TGTGCCATCAGTGAGGGACACCTTAAAGAGACCCAGTACTTC | CAISEGHLKETQYF
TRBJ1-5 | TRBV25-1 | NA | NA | TGTGCCAGCAGTGACGGGGGGGCAAGGAGCAATCAGCCCCAGCATTTT | CASSDGGARSNQPQHF
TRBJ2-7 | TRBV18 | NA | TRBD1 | TGTGCCAGCTCACCTACAGGGGGATCCGAGCAGTACTTC | CASSPTGGSEQYF
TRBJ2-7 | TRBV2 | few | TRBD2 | TGTGCCGCAAGAGATCCCGGGACTAGCGTAAGGCCGTACTTC | CAARDPGTSVRPYF
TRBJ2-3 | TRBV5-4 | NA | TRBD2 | TGTGCCAGCAGCTCGACTAGCGGGTCAGGGGATACGCAGTATTTT | CASSSTSGSGDTQYF
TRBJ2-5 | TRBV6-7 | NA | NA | TGTGCCAGCCGGGATGGCGGTGGGGTACAAGAGACCCAGTACTTC | CASRDGGGVQETQYF
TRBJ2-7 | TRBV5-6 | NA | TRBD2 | TGTGCCAGCAGCGCCGCACCGGGACTAGCGGGGCAGGAGCAGTACTTC | CASSAAPGLAGQEQYF
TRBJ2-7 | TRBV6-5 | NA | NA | TGTGCCAGCAGTTTGGTGGGGCTTGACTACGAGCAGTACTTC | CASSLVGLDYEQYF
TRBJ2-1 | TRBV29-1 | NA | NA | TGCAGCGTTGAGGTGGGGAGGAACTCCTACAATGAGCAGTTCTTC | CSVEVGRNSYNEQFF
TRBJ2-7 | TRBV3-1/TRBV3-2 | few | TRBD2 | TGTGCCAGCAGCCTGACGGGGGGGCACGAGCAGTACTTC | CASSLTGGHEQYF
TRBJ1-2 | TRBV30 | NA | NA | TGTGCCTGGAGTAACGGACTGTATGTGGAAGGCTACACCTTC | CAWSNGLYVEGYTF
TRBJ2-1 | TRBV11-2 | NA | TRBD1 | TGTGCCAGCAGCTTCTCTCCCCCCGGGACAGTTAACAATGAGCAGTTCTTC | CASSFSPPGTVNNEQFF
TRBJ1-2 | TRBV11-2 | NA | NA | TGTGCCAGCAGCTTAGATACGACGGGCTATGGCTACACCTTC | CASSLDTTGYGYTF
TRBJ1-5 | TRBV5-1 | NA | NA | TGCGCCAGCAGCTTGGAAGGGACACAGAATCAGCCCCAGCATTTT | CASSLEGTQNQPQHF
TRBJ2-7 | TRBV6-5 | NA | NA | TGTGCCAGCAGTTACATTGGGCAGGAGCAGTACTTC | CASSYIGQEQYF
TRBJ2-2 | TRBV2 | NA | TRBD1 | TGTGCCAGCAGTAGAGGGACAGGGATAAACACCGGGGAGCTGTTTTTT | CASSRGTGINTGELFF
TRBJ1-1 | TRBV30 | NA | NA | TGTGCTCACGGAGCGGGGGCGAACACTGAAGCTTTCTTT | CAHGAGANTEAFF
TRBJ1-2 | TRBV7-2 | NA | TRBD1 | TGTGCCAGCAGCTCCTGGACAGGGGGTAACTATGGCTACACCTTC | CASSSWTGGNYGYTF
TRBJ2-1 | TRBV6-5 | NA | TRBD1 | TGTGCCAGTCGGGACAGTCCGAGCTCCTACAATGAGCAGTTCTTC | CASRDSPSSYNEQFF
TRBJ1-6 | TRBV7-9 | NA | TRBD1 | TGTGCCAGCAGCCCTTCGACAGGGGGACCCCTCCACTTT | CASSPSTGGPLHF
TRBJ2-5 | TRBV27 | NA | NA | TGTGCCAGCAGTTCCCAGACTAGAGAGACCCAGTACTTC | CASSSQTRETQYF
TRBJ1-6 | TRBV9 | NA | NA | TGTGCCAGCAGCGTCCGGGACACCTATAATTCACCCCTCCACTTT | CASSVRDTYNSPLHF
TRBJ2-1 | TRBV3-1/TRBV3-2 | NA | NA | TGTGCCAGCAGCCTTAGCTCCTACAATGAGCAGTTCTTC | CASSLSSYNEQFF
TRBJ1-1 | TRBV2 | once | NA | TGTGCCAGCACTGAACGTACAGGTCTACCTGTTTTCTTT | CASTERTGLPVFF
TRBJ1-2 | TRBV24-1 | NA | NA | TGTGCCACCAGTGCGGCGGGGGGAGGCTACACCTTC | CATSAAGGGYTF
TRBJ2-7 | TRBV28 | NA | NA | TGTGCCAGCAGGTTTATAAGGAGGGGCGAGCAGTACTTC | CASRFIRRGEQYF
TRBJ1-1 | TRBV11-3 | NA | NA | TGTGCCAGCAGCACGGGCGGGGGGGCCAACACTGAAGCTTTCTTT | CASSTGGGANTEAFF
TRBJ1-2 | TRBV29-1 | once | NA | TGCAGCGTTGGCGCGGCGGGTACTATTGGCTACACCTTC | CSVGAAGTIGYTF
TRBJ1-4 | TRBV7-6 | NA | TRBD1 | TGTGCCAGCAGCCCCGGACAGGCCCTCACAACTAATGAAAAACTGTTTTTT | CASSPGQALTTNEKLFF
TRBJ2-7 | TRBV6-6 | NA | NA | TGTGCCAGCAGGCCGACAGGCACGTTCTACGAGCAGTACTTC | CASRPTGTFYEQYF
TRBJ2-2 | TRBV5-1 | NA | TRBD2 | TGCGCCAGCAGCTTGTCGGGGGGGAACACCGGGGAGCTGTTTTTT | CASSLSGGNTGELFF
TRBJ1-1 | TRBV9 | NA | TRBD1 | TGTGCCAGCAGCCCAGGGACAGGGAATAAAGCTTTCTTT | CASSPGTGNKAFF
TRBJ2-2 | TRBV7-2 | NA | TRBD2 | TGTGCCAGCAGCCAGACTAGCGGGGGGGCCGGGGAGCTGTTTTTT | CASSQTSGGAGELFF
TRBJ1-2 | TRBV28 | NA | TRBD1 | TGTGCCAGCAGACTACAGGGGGACTATGGCTACACCTTC | CASRLQGDYGYTF